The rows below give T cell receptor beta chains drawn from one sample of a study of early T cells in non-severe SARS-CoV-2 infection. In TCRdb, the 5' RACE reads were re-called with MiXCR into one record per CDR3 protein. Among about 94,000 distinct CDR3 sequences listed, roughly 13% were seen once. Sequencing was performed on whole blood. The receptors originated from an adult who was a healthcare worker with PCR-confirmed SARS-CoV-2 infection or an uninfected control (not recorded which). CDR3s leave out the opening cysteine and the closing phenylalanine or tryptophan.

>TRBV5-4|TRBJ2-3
ASSPRAPPGLVPNTQY
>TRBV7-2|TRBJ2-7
ASSFGTSGGEF
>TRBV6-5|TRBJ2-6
ASSYSSSGANVLT
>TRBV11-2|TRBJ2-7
ASSSTGRGRSYEQY
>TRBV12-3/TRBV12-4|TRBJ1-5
ASSGSEGNHPQH
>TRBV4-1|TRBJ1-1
ASSQGFNTEAF
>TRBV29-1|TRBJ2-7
SVATWDRGYEQY
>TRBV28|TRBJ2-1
ASSYRTPPEQF
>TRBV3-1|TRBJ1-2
ASSYRRDYGYT
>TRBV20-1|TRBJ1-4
SARAEGLKSNEKLF
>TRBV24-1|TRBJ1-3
ATSAGNTIY
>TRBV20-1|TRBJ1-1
SASRQGDTEAF
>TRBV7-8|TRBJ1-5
ASSFDSFQPQH
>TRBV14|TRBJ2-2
ASSPSSNTGELF
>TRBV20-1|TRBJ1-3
SARAGSENTIY
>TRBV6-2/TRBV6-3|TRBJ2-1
ASSYSGGGKF
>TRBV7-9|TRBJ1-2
ASSPDRIGYGYT
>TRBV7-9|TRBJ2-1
ASSLHRPGDEQF
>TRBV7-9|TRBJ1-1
ASSPNFPGSTEAF
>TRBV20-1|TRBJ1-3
SARGVRGNTIY
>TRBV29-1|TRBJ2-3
SVEQDDFTDTQY
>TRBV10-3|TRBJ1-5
AISELDQPQH
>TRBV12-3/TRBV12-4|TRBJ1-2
ATQGTGGVTGYT
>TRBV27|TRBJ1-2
ASSFLGTYGYT
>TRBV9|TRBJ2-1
ASSPRIYNEQF
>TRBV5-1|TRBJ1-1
ASIGQGALSTEAF
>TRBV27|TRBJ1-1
ATSKHPSRTGENTEAF
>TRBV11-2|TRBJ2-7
ASSYGVSRPSRGEQY
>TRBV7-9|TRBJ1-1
ASSLVGGSGTEAF
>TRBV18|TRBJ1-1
ASSPDPRATEAF
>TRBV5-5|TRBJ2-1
ASSLRGRGSSYNEQF
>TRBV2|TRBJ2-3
ATASSSSTDTQY
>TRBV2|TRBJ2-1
ASRETVYSYNEQF
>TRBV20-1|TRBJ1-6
SAGDLATHNSPLH
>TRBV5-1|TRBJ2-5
ASSLGASGGRETQY
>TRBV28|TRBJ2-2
ASSSPGQYTGELF